The 7 T cell receptor beta chains reported below all come from one sample, sequenced in a study of control samples from healthy donors and cancer patients. The method was immunoSEQ multiplex PCR; TCRdb's version includes in-frame clones alone and lacks a portion of them. The sample has under 75,000 clones; about nine tenths are singletons. Sequencing input: PBMCs. These receptors were taken from a woman between 50 and 59 years old with colorectal cancer.

This chain links TRBV21-1 with TRBJ2-7; the table calls TRBD2, which could not be checked here. TRBV21-1 has pseudogene status. This CDR3 has 16 amino acids. DNA for the CDR3: TGTGCCAGCAGCGATGGTAGTTGGGGGGTCGGCTACGAGCAGTACTTC. Translation gives CASSDGSWGVGYEQYF.

The V call is TRBV19, the J call TRBJ2-2; possibly TRBD1 or TRBD2 for D (6 bases each). V was cut by 6 bases and J by 2 bases, with 10 bases left in between. Germline V gene data show CDR1 as LNHDA and CDR2 as SQIVND (reference sequence). The CDR3 covers 14 residues. CDR3 sequence reads: CASRRDKNTGELFF. DNA for the CDR3: TGTGCCAGTAGGCGGGACAAAAACACCGGGGAGCTGTTTTTT.

The chain combines TRBV7-6 with TRBJ1-1; maybe TRBD1 (6 bases). The CDR3 covers 15 residues. V lost 0 bases and J 3 bases, leaving 11 bases between the germline ends. The germline V gene has CDR1 SGHVS and CDR2 FNYEAQ. The CDR3: CASSLAGSGDTEAFF. Written as DNA, the CDR3 is TGTGCCAGCAGCTTAGCTGGGTCAGGGGACACTGAAGCTTTCTTT.

The chain couples TRBV28 to TRBJ1-1; D is uncertain. Trimming left V 2 bases short and J 5 bases short, with 9 bases between. The CDR3 extends over 13 amino acids. Germline lookup yields CDR1 MDHEN and CDR2 SYDVKM. The CDR3 loop reads CASSLGPGTEAFF. Written as DNA, the CDR3 is TGTGCCAGCAGTTTAGGGCCCGGGACTGAAGCTTTCTTT.

This clone was detected only once. The chain employs TRBV18 and TRBJ1-3; D gene uncertain. Trimming pared 1 base from V and 0 bases from J, leaving 10 bases between. The CDR3 sequence is 16 residues long. Germline V gene sequence: CDR1 KGHSH, CDR2 LQKENI. CDR3 DNA sequence: TGTGCCAGCTCACCACGAAGCCAGAGCTCTGGAAACACCATATATTTT. Translating it yields CASSPRSQSSGNTIYF.

This CDR3 is CASSVEQSQETQYF. The CDR3, as DNA: TGTGCCAGCAGCGTAGAACAGAGTCAAGAGACCCAGTACTTC. The chain joins TRBV9 to TRBJ2-5, with D unresolved. CDR1 is SGDLS and CDR2 is YYNGEE in the germline V gene. V lost 0 bases, J lost 2 bases, and 8 bases lay in between. The CDR3 runs to 14 residues.

The chain couples TRBV5-1 to TRBJ2-2; D is uncertain. Germline lookup yields CDR1 SGHRS and CDR2 YFSETQ. The CDR3 consists of 12 residues. V lost 6 bases and J lost 9, with 12 bases in between. CDR3 amino acids: CASIRPLWELFF. DNA of the CDR3: TGCGCCAGCATTCGCCCCTTGTGGGAGCTGTTTTTT.